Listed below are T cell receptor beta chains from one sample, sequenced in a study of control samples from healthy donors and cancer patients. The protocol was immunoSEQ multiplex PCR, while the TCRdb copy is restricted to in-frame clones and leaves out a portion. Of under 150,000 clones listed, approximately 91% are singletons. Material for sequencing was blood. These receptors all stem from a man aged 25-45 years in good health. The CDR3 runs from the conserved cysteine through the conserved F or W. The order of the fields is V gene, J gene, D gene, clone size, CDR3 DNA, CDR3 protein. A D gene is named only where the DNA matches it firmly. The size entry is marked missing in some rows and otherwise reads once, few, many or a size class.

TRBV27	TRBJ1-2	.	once	TGTGCCAGCAGTTCTTTCTCACATGGCTACACCTTC	CASSSFSHGYTF
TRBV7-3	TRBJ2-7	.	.	TGTGCCAGCAGCTTTTCCCAAGTCCAGGGCCCCAACGAGCAGTACTTC	CASSFSQVQGPNEQYF
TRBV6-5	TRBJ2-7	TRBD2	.	TGTGCCAGCACTGGGACTACGAGAGAGCAGTACTTC	CASTGTTREQYF
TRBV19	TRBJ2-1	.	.	TGTGCCAGTAGTATAACCCTAGACAATGAGCAGTTCTTC	CASSITLDNEQFF
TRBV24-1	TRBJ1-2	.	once	TGTGCCACCAGTGATCCAAAACTAGGAGTCTATGGCTACACCTTC	CATSDPKLGVYGYTF
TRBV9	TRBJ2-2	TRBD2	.	TGTGCCAGCAGCGTAGGCGGGGGGACCGGGGAGCTGTTTTTT	CASSVGGGTGELFF
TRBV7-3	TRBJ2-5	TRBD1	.	TGTGCCAGCAGCTTATGGACAGGGGGGGATGAGACCCAGTACTTC	CASSLWTGGDETQYF
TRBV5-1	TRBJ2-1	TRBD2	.	TGCGCCAGCAGCCTGACTAGCAACAATGAGCAGTTCTTC	CASSLTSNNEQFF
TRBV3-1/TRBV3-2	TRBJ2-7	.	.	TGTGCCAGCAGCTCCCACAGGAGAAGCTCCTACGAGCAGTACTTC	CASSSHRRSSYEQYF
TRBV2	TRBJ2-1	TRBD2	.	TGTGCCAGCAGGCCACTAGCGGGGGCCTACAATGAGCAGTTCTTC	CASRPLAGAYNEQFF
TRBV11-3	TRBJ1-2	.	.	TGTGCCAGCAGCCCCCCCGACAGGTTCTATGGCTACACCTTC	CASSPPDRFYGYTF
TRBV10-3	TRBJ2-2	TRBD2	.	TGTGCCATCAGCACTAGCGGGGAAAACACCGGGGAGCTGTTTTTT	CAISTSGENTGELFF
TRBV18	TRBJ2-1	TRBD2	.	TGTGCCAGCTCAGAAAATAGCGGGTACTCCTACAATGAGCAGTTCTTC	CASSENSGYSYNEQFF
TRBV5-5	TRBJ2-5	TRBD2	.	TGTGCCAGCAGCTTGGGGGAGGGCAGACAAGAGACCCAGTACTTC	CASSLGEGRQETQYF
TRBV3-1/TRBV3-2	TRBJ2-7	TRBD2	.	TGTGCCAGCAGCCCTACCGGGACTAAAGCAGGTGAGCAGTACTTC	CASSPTGTKAGEQYF
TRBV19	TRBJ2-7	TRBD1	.	TGTGCCAGTAGTCCAGGGACAGGGAGCTCCTACGAGCAGTACTTC	CASSPGTGSSYEQYF
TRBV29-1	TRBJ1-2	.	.	TGCAGCGCACTAACTCGGGACACAGCATTCGGCTACACCTTC	CSALTRDTAFGYTF
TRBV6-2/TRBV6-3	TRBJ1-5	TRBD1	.	TGTGCCAGCAGTCGGGACAGTTCCAATCAGCCCCAGCATTTT	CASSRDSSNQPQHF
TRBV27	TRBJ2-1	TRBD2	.	TGTGCCAGCAGTCCCCGGGGACTAGCGGGTTACAATGAGCAGTTCTTC	CASSPRGLAGYNEQFF
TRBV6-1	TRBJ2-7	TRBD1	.	TGTGCCAGCAGTGAAGCCCTCCAGACAGGGGTGTACTTC	CASSEALQTGVYF
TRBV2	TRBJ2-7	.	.	TGTGCCAGCAGTGAAGCGGGAGGAACCTACGAGCAGTACTTC	CASSEAGGTYEQYF
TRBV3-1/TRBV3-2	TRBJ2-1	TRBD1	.	TGTGCCAGCAGCCAAGAGTTTCGGGACAGGGTCACCGAGCAGTTCTTC	CASSQEFRDRVTEQFF
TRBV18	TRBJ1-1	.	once	TGTGCCAGCTCATCCAGACTGGTTACGGGACAAACTGGGATGGGTACTGAAGCTTTCTTT	CASSSRLVTGQTGMGTEAFF
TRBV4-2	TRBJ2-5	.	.	TGTGCCAGCAGAGCAGCCGCCGGGGGAGTGGGGCAAGAGACCCAGTACTTC	CASRAAAGGVGQETQYF
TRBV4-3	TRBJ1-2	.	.	TGCGCCAGCAGCCAAGACCCTCGGGCTTCTTTTGATGGCTACACCTTC	CASSQDPRASFDGYTF
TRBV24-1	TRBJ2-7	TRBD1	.	TGTGCCACACAGGGGTGGGGCTACGAGCAGTACTTC	CATQGWGYEQYF
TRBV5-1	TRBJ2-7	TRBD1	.	TGCGCCAGCAGCGTGACAGGGGATTACTACGAGCAGTACTTC	CASSVTGDYYEQYF
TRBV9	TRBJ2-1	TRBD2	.	TGTGCCAGCAGCGTAACCCGGGAGGACAATGAGCAGTTCTTC	CASSVTREDNEQFF
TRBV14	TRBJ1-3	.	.	TGTGCCAGCAGTCGGGAAAGGTTTTCGAGGGGAAACACCATATATTTT	CASSRERFSRGNTIYF
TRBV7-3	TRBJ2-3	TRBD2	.	TGTGCCAGCACCGAGCTAGCGGGGGATACGCAGTATTTT	CASTELAGDTQYF
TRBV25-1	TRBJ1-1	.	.	TGTGCCAGCAGTGAAGCCGTGAACACTGAAGCTTTCTTT	CASSEAVNTEAFF
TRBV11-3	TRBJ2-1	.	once	TGTGCCAGCAGCTTAGTCAGGGGGGCGGGGAGCTCCTACAATGAGCAGTTCTTC	CASSLVRGAGSSYNEQFF
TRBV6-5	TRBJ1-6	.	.	TGTGCCAGCAAATCAGAGGGGTCTATCTATTCACCCCTCCACTTT	CASKSEGSIYSPLHF
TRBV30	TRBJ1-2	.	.	TGTGCCTGGAGGGGCCCCCGAACTACGAGCTATGGCTACACCTTC	CAWRGPRTTSYGYTF
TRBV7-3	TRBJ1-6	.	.	TGTGCCAGCAGCCTACTACAGGCCTATAATTCACCCCTCCACTTT	CASSLLQAYNSPLHF
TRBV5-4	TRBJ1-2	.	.	TGTGCCAGCAGCTTGGCCGGGACGCCAATACATGGCTACACCTTC	CASSLAGTPIHGYTF
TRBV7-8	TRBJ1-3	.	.	TGTGCCAGCAGCTTAGGGGGGTTTATGTACGGGGTCTCTGGAAACACCATATATTTT	CASSLGGFMYGVSGNTIYF
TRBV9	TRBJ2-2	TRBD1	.	TGTGCCAGCAGCCGAGGGACAGGGAACACCGGGGAGCTGTTTTTT	CASSRGTGNTGELFF
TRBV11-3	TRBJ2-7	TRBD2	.	TGTGCCAGCAGCGAGAGCGGGAGCACCCTCCGCGAGCAGTACTTC	CASSESGSTLREQYF
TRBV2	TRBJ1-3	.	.	TGTGCCAGCAGTGAATTTGTGGGGTTAAATAGAAACACCATATATTTT	CASSEFVGLNRNTIYF
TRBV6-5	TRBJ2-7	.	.	TGTGCCAGCAGTTACTCGTTGGGGCGCACGACCTACGAGCAGTACTTC	CASSYSLGRTTYEQYF
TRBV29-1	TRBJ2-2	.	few	TGCAGCGTTGAATCGACCGGGGAGCTGTTTTTT	CSVESTGELFF